This TCR beta chain is drawn from a study of blood T cell repertoires in COVID-19. In the source study's methods: Estimates of nucleated cell counts were drawn from the amplification of reference gene primers. The repertoire was sequenced with immunoSEQ multiplex PCR; TCRdb's copy has only in-frame clones and lacks some. That table furnishes V, J and clone size, whereas the DNA furnished D and trimming. The table records about 170,000 clones, 85% to 90% of them present only once. CDR3 size: 16 residues. Trimming shortened V by 0 bases and J by 2 bases, and 11 bases separated the two germline ends. The germline V gene encodes CDR1 LNHDA and CDR2 SQIVND (reference sequence).

The rearrangement joins TRBV19 to TRBJ1-5, with D perhaps TRBD1 (6 bases). Sequenced: peripheral blood. The TCR comes from a man aged 45-65 years with active or convalescent COVID-19. The CDR3 nucleotides are TGTGCCAGTAGTATAGATCCCAGGGGCCGCAATCAGCCCCAGCATTTT. Translated: CASSIDPRGRNQPQHF.